These 17 T cell receptor beta chains share one sample of origin, sequenced in a study of vaccination and CD4 T cells after COVID-19. For these TCRs, the target antigens are not known. The treatment denotes: approximately 9-day PBMC culture with coronavirus spike peptide pools or control peptides (ViraFEST assay). Sequenced with the Oncomine TCR Beta short-read assay was DNA taken from cultured CD4+ T cells. MiXCR was run by TCRdb on the PCR reads, yielding one entry per CDR3 protein. This repertoire shows 9,500 to 15,000 distinct CDR3 sequences, 60% found once; its top ten account for approximately 24%. Sequencing was carried out using CD4+ T cells from blood, cultured in vitro. All receptors come from a human donor who had recovered from COVID-19.

The chain recombines TRBV6-1 with TRBJ1-3, with D possibly TRBD1 on 6 matching bases. CDR3 length equals 15 residues. CDR1 is MNHNS, CDR2 SASEGT, per germline. Trimming left V 6 bases short and J 0 bases short, with 12 bases between. CDR3 in DNA: TGTGCCAGCAGCCAGGACAGCCACTCTGGAAACACCATATATTTT. It codes for CASSQDSHSGNTIYF.

The J gene is TRBJ2-5, the V gene TRBV20-1; 12 nucleotides align to TRBD2. This CDR3 spans 12 amino acids. Germline V CDR1 and CDR2: DFQATT, SNEGSKA (reference sequence). V was pared by 5 bases and J by 7 bases, with 2 bases of the junction left unmatched. The CDR3 region is CSALAGGGTQYF. The DNA of the CDR3 is TGCAGTGCTCTAGCGGGAGGGGGGACCCAGTACTTC.

This chain links TRBV11-2 with TRBJ2-5, with TRBD2 matching over 12 bases. In germline, CDR1 is SGHAT, CDR2 FQNNGV. This CDR3 contains 15 residues. V shed 3 bases and J 6 bases; nucleotides not matched to a gene: 5. CDR3 sequence: CASSLMTSGRQTQYF. The CDR3 nucleotides read TGTGCCAGCAGCTTGATGACTAGCGGGAGACAGACCCAGTACTTC. The full variable domain, with the rest looked up from reference TRBV11-2 and TRBJ2-5, is EAGVAQSPRYKIIEKRQSVAFWCNPISGHATLYWYQQILGQGPKLLIQFQNNGVVDDSQLPKDRFSAERLKGVDSTLKIQPAKLEDSAVYLCASSLMTSGRQTQYFGPGTRLLVL.

The chain recombines TRBV15 with TRBJ1-3; D is undetermined. The CDR3 consists of 13 residues. Germline-derived CDR1 and CDR2 are LNHNV and YYDKDF (reference sequence). Trimming cost V 0 bases and J 1 base, with 1 base left between them. CDR3 region: CATSRESGNTIYF. DNA of the CDR3: TGTGCCACCAGCAGAGAATCTGGAAACACCATATATTTT.

This chain uses TRBV20-1 with TRBJ1-1, with D unclear. The CDR3 is 11 amino acids. Trimming cost V 7 bases and J 1 base, with 7 bases left between them. The germline V gene encodes CDR1 DFQATT and CDR2 SNEGSKA (reference sequence). CDR3 amino acids: CSVQKNTEAFF. CDR3 nucleotides: TGCAGTGTTCAGAAGAACACTGAAGCTTTCTTT.

This clonotype was detected a few times. The chain is built from TRBV10-3 and TRBJ1-6; no firm D call. V was pared by 3 bases and J by 9 bases, with 6 bases between. This CDR3 region has 12 residues. Germline V gene data show CDR1 as ENHRY and CDR2 as SYGVKD. The CDR3 DNA is TGTGCCATCAGTGATTACGGTTCACCCCTCCACTTT. Protein sequence: CAISDYGSPLHF.

This rearrangement joins TRBV28 to TRBJ2-7; no definite D call. Germline CDR1 MDHEN, CDR2 SYDVKM. The V end lost 2 bases, the J end lost 1 base, and 6 bases lay between the germline ends. The CDR3 consists of 13 residues. The CDR3 sequence: CASSLPQSYEQYF. Here the CDR3 DNA reads TGTGCCAGCAGTTTACCGCAATCCTACGAGCAGTACTTC.

As DNA, the CDR3 is TGCAGTGCTAGAGTTGGTACTAGCGGGAGGGCAGATACGCAGTATTTT. It specifies CSARVGTSGRADTQYF. The rearrangement links TRBV20-1 to TRBJ2-3; 13 nucleotides agree with TRBD2. V lost 1 base, J lost 4 bases, and 5 bases stayed unmatched. Per germline, CDR1 DFQATT and CDR2 SNEGSKA (reference sequence). This CDR3 has 16 amino acids.

There are a few counts of this clonotype. The genes are TRBV7-8 and TRBJ2-3, with TRBD2 identical over 8 bases. This CDR3 is built from 15 residues. Trimming removed 5 bases from V and 9 bases from J; junction bases left unmatched: 13. Per germline, CDR1 SGHVS and CDR2 FQNEAQ. CDR3 nucleotides: TGTGCCAGCAGCACGAAGCGGGAGTTATCGGGAACGCAGTATTTT. It yields the protein CASSTKRELSGTQYF.

This clonotype was counted between two and nine times. The chain couples TRBV7-9 to TRBJ2-3; the D call may be TRBD1 or TRBD2 (5 bases each). Looked up from germline, CDR1 is SEHNR and CDR2 is FQNEAQ (reference sequence). With 2 bases removed from V and 1 base from J, the gap between germline ends came to 13 bases. The CDR3 length is 16 residues. The CDR3 sequence: CASSLYARGGTDTQYF. CDR3 DNA sequence: TGTGCCAGCAGCTTATATGCGAGGGGTGGCACAGATACGCAGTATTTT.

Of note for this clonotype: One end of the junction fails to match germline, which may point to a read error. This chain joins TRBV7-9 and TRBJ2-2; 10 bases map to TRBD2. Per the germline V gene, CDR1 is SEHNR and CDR2 is FQNEAQ (reference sequence). This CDR3 is built from 15 residues. The CDR3 loop is CASSKGLARTEELFF. The CDR3 region has the DNA TGTGCCAGCAGCAAGGGACTAGCGAGGACCGAGGAGCTGTTTTTT.

The V call is TRBV6-5, the J call TRBJ1-1, with 7 bases identical to TRBD1. Germline lookup yields CDR1 MNHEY and CDR2 SVGAGI. The J segment lost 3 bases and the V segment lost 2 bases, leaving 0 bases of the junction unmatched. The CDR3 is made up of 13 amino acids. CDR3 nucleotides: TGTGCCAGCAGTTACCAGGGGGACACTGAAGCTTTCTTT. Translated: CASSYQGDTEAFF.

The chain employs TRBV28 and TRBJ2-3, with D possibly being TRBD2 (7 bases). This CDR3 region has 15 residues. The germline V gene has CDR1 MDHEN and CDR2 SYDVKM. Trimming removed 3 bases from V and 4 bases from J, with 14 bases in between. The CDR3 loop is CASSLGGGRSDTQYF. The CDR3 DNA reads TGTGCCAGCAGTTTGGGAGGGGGGAGATCAGATACGCAGTATTTT.

Only one count was recorded for this clonotype. This rearrangement joins TRBV6-5 to TRBJ2-7; TRBD2 aligns across 10 bases. Germline V gene lookup returns CDR1 MNHEY and CDR2 SVGAGI. V shed 4 bases, J shed 3 bases, and the junction held 6 bases outside the gene matches. The CDR3 totals 15 residues. CDR3 nucleotide sequence: TGTGCCAGCAGTTCAGGACTAGCGGCCCACTACGAGCAGTACTTC. This sequence encodes CASSSGLAAHYEQYF.

The chain uses TRBV19 and TRBJ1-5; 10 bases agree with TRBD1. With V trimmed by 3 bases and J by 7 bases, 9 bases remained unmatched. This CDR3 has 16 residues. From germline, CDR1 is LNHDA and CDR2 SQIVND (reference sequence). The CDR3 region has the DNA TGTGCCAGTAGTATCATGACAGGGGGCGGATTCCAGCCCCAGCATTTT. Translation: CASSIMTGGGFQPQHF. The full variable domain, rest sourced from reference TRBV19 and TRBJ1-5, is DGGITQSPKYLFRKEGQNVTLSCEQNLNHDAMYWYRQDPGQGLRLIYYSQIVNDFQKGDIAEGYSVSREKKESFPLTVTSAQKNPTAFYLCASSIMTGGGFQPQHFGDGTRLSIL.

The rearrangement uses TRBV20-1 and TRBJ2-2; D is undetermined. Germline CDR1 and CDR2: DFQATT and SNEGSKA (reference sequence). The germline V and J ends were trimmed by 1 base and 2 bases, with 8 bases remaining between them. The CDR3 has 14 amino acids. CDR3 sequence reads: CSARANSNTGELFF. DNA for the CDR3: TGCAGTGCTAGAGCTAACAGCAACACCGGGGAGCTGTTTTTT.

The genes are TRBV10-3 and TRBJ2-7; TRBD1 is a possible D gene (6 bases). Trimming took 6 bases from V and 3 from J, leaving 12 bases between them. Germline V gene data show CDR1 as ENHRY and CDR2 as SYGVKD. This CDR3 is built from 13 residues. CDR3 DNA: TGTGCCATCAGACAGGGATCGGACTACGAGCAGTACTTC. Translating gives CAIRQGSDYEQYF.